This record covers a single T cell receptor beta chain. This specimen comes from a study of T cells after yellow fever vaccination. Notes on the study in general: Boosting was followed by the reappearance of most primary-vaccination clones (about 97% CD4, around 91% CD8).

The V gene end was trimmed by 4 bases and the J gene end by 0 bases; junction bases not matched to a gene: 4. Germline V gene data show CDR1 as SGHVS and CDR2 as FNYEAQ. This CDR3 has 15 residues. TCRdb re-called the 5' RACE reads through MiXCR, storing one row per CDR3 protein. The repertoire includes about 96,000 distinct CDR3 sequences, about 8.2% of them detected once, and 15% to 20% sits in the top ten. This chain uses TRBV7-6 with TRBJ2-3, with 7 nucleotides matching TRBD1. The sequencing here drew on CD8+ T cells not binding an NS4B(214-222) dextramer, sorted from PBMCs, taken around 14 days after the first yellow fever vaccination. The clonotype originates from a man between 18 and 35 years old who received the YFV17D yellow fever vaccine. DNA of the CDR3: TGTGCCAGCAGCTCGGGACAGTCTAGCACAGATACGCAGTATTTT. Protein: CASSSGQSSTDTQYF. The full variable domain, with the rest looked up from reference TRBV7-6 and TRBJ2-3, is GAGVSQSPRYKVTKRGQDVALRCDPISGHVSLYWYRQALGQGPEFLTYFNYEAQQDKSGLPNDRFSAERPEGSISTLTIQRTEQRDSAMYRCASSSGQSSTDTQYFGPGTRLTVL.